What follows are 9 T cell receptor beta chains derived from one specimen sequenced in a study of T cells in Graves' hyperthyroidism and ophthalmopathy. RNA transcripts gave rise to amplified TCR beta CDR3 regions. HTBI primers were the set used in a first-round RT-PCR of the TCR CDR3. From the multiplex PCR reads, TCRdb called clonotypes with MiXCR, one entry per CDR3 protein. The table has tens of thousands of distinct CDR3 sequences, about 50% seen once. The sample consisted of blood. The receptors shown here come from a woman in her twenties or thirties with Graves' ophthalmopathy.

This clonotype was observed at least ten times. V and J are TRBV10-3 and TRBJ2-7; TRBD1 matches at 7 bases. Germline loops: CDR1 ENHRY, CDR2 SYGVKD. The CDR3 consists of 17 residues. Germline trimming cut 6 bases from V and 1 base from J; bases unmatched to any gene: 15. The CDR3: CAIRIKMQGEKSYEQYF. The CDR3 coding sequence is TGTGCCATCAGGATCAAAATGCAGGGGGAAAAATCCTACGAGCAGTACTTC.

About this clonotype: With a much larger clone just one base away, this may be a read error. This chain links TRBV28 with TRBJ2-7, with D maybe TRBD2 (7 bases). Germline V gives CDR1 MDHEN, CDR2 SYDVKM. The length of the CDR3 is 16 residues. The CDR3 here is CARSLASRGGSYEQYF. CDR3 coding DNA: TGTGCCCGCAGTTTAGCTTCAAGGGGGGGTTCCTACGAGCAGTACTTC.

This clonotype was seen at least ten times. This rearrangement joins TRBV6-1 to TRBJ2-4; 10 nucleotides align to TRBD1. The CDR3 is 14 amino acids. V lost 3 bases and J lost 6; bases outside the gene matches: 2. Per the germline V gene, CDR1 is MNHNS and CDR2 is SASEGT. CDR3 region: CASSDGTGANIQYF. DNA of the CDR3: TGTGCCAGCAGTGACGGGACAGGGGCAAACATTCAGTACTTC.

This clonotype was picked up many times. This chain links TRBV14 with TRBJ2-1; TRBD1 matches at 7 bases. This CDR3 has 15 residues. Germline lookup yields CDR1 SGHDN and CDR2 FVKESK. The trim removed 4 bases at V and 5 bases at J, leaving 8 bases unmatched. The CDR3 nucleotides are TGTGCCAGCAGCCCAATACAGGGGTTGAACAATGAGCAGTTCTTC. Translated: CASSPIQGLNNEQFF.

This chain uses TRBV20-1 with TRBJ1-4; D is perhaps TRBD1 (5 bases). There are 14 residues in the CDR3. The V end lost 0 bases, the J end lost 6 bases, and 11 bases lay between the germline ends. The germline CDR1 and CDR2 sequences are DFQATT and SNEGSKA (reference sequence). As DNA, the CDR3 is TGCAGTGCTAGAGACGACGGGGGGGATGAAAAACTGTTTTTT. It yields the protein CSARDDGGDEKLFF.

V usage is TRBV19 and J usage is TRBJ2-1; the match to TRBD2 covers 12 bases. The junction had 17 bases not matched to a gene; V was cut back by 4 bases and J by 10 bases. This CDR3 contains 18 residues. CDR1 and CDR2 (germline): LNHDA, SQIVND (reference sequence). CDR3 region: CASSSPASGRAVREEQFF. The CDR3 DNA follows: TGTGCCAGTAGTAGCCCAGCTAGCGGGAGGGCCGTGCGCGAAGAGCAGTTCTTC.

This clonotype came up many times. The chain recombines TRBV5-1 with TRBJ2-1; 11 bases line up with TRBD2. The germline V gene has CDR1 SGHRS and CDR2 YFSETQ. Trimming cost V 4 bases and J 6 bases; bases outside gene matches: 9. CDR3 size: 16 residues. CDR3 in amino acids: CASSPTATSGVNEQFF. In nucleotides, the CDR3 is TGCGCCAGCAGCCCGACGGCGACTAGCGGGGTCAATGAGCAGTTCTTC.

V and J are TRBV20-1 and TRBJ2-7; 9 bases are shared with TRBD2. CDR3 size: 15 residues. Germline V gives CDR1 DFQATT, CDR2 SNEGSKA (reference sequence). The junction had 11 bases not matched to a gene; V was cut back by 5 bases and J by 3 bases. CDR3 coding DNA: TGCAGTGCTGCCGTCCCCCTAGCGGGGCGCTACGAGCAGTACTTC. It specifies CSAAVPLAGRYEQYF.

Concerning this clonotype itself: One junction end disagrees with the germline gene, perhaps due to a read error. This chain links TRBV15 with TRBJ1-1, with D maybe TRBD1 (6 bases). This CDR3 comprises 15 residues. Germline CDR1 is LNHNV and CDR2 is YYDKDF (reference sequence). The CDR3 sequence: CATSGDRRSNAEAFF. CDR3 coding DNA: TGTGCCACCAGCGGAGACAGGAGATCGAACGCTGAAGCTTTCTTT.